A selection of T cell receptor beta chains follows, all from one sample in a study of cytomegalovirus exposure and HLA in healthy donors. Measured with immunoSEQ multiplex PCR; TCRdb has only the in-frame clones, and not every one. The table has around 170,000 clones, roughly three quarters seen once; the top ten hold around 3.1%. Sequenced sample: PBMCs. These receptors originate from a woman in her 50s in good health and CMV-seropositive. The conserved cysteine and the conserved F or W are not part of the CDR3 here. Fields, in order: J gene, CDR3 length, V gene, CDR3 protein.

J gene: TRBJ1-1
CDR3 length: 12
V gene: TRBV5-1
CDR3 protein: ASSFDRVGTEAF

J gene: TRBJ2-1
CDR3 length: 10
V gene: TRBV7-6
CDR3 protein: ASSLPSLEQF

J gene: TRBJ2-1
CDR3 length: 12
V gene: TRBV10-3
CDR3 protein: AISASGTYNEQF

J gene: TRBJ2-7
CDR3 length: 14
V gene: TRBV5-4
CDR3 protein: ASSLDRTGHTYEQY

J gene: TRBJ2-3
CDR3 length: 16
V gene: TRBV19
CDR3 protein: ASSIGPTSGKATDTQY

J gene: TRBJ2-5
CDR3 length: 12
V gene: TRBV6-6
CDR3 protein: ASSYSRSQETQY

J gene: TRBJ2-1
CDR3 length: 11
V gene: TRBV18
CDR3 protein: ASSPPGLYSQF

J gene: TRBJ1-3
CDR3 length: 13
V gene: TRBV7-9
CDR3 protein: ASSLGTSSGNTIY

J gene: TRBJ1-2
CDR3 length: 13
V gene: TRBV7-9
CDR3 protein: ASSLVGTGTYGYT

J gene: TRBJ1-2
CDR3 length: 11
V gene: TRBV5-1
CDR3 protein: ASSSGQSYGYT

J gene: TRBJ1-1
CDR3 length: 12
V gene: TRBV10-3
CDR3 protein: AISESEDRFSAF

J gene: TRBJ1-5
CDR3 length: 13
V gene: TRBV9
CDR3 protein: ASSVGAGRWQPQH

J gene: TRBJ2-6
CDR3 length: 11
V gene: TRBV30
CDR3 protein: AWSVNGANGLT

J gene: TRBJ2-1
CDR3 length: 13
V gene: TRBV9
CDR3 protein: ASSAGTGVYNEQF

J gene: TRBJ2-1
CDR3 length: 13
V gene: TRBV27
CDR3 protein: ASSGGKENNVEQF

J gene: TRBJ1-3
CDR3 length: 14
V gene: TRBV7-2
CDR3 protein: ASSFQQGASGNTIY

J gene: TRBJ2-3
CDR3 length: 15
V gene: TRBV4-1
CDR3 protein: ASSQDNGIAATDTQY

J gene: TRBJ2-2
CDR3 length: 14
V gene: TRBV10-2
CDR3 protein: ASGPTAGLNTGELF

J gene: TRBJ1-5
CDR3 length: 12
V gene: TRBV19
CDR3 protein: ASRGAGTIQPQH

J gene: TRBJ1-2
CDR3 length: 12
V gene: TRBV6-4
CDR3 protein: ASSDQIDSGGYT

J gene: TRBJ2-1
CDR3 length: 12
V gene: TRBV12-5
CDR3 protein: ASGTASGGSEQF

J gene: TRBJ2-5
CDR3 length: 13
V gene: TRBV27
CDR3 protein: ASSLSPGQGETQY

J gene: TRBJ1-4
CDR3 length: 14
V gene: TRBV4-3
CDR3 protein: ASSPGVLATNEKLF

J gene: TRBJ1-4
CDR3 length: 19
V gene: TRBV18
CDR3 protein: ASSPSFIFGTGIETNEKLF

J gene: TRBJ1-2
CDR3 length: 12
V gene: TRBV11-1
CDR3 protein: ASSRPGTAYGYT

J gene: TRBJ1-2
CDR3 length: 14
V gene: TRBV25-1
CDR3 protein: ASSAFTGGIDYGYT

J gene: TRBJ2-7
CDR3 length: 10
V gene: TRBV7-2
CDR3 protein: ASSPRRTFLN

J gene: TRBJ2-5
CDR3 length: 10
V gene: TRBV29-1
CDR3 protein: SVARDGKTQY

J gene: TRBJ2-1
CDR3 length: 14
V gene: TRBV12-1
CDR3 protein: ASSHLRPNSYNEQF

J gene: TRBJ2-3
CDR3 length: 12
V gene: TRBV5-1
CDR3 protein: ASSLDSGTDTQY

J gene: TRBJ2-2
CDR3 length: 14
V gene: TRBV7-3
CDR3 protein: ASSLTPMAGAGELF

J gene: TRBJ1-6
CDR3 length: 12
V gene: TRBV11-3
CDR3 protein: ASSLLPGHSPLH

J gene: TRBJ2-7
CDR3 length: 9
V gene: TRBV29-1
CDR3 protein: SVALRGNTF

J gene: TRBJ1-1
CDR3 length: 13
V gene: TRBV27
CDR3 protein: ASRTLTGMNTEAF

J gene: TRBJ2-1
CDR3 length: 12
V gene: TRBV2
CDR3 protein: ASTRQGAYNEQF

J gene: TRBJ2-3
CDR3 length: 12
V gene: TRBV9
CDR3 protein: ASSVGTSADTQY

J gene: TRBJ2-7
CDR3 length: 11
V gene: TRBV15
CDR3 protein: ATSSNRDYEQY